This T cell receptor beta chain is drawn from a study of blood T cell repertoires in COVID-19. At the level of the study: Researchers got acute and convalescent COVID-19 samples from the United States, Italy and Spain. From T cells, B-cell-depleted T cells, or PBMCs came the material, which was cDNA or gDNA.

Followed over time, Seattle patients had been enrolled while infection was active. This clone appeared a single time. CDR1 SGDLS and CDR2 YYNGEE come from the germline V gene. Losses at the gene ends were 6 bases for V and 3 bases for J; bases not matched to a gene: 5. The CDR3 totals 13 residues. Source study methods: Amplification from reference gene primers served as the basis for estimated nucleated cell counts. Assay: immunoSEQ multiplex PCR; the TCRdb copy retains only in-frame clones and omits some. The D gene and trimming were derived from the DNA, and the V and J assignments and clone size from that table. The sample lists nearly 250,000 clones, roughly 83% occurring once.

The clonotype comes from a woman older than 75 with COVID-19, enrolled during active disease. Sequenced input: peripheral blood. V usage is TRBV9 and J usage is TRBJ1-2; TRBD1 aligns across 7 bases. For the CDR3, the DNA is TGTGCCAGCACGCAACAGGGGTACTATGGCTACACCTTC. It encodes CASTQQGYYGYTF.